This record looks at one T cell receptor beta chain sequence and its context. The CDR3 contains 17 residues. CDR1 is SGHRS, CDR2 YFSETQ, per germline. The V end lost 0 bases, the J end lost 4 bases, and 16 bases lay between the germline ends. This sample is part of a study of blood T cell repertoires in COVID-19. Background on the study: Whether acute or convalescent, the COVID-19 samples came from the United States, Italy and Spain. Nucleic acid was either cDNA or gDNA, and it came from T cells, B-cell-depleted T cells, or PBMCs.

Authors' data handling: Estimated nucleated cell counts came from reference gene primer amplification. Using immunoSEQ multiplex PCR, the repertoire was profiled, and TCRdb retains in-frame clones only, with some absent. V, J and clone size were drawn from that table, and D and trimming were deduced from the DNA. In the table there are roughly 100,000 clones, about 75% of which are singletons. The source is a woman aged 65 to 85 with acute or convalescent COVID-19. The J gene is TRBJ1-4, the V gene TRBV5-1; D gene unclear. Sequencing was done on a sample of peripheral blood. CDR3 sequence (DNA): TGCGCCAGCAGCTTGGTACCTCTCGGGTCTGTTAATGAAAAACTGTTTTTT. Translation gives CASSLVPLGSVNEKLFF.